This T cell receptor (beta chain) was observed in a study of blood T cell repertoires in COVID-19 (dated by TCRdb to between 2020 and 2021). Regarding the study in general: Samples covering the acute and convalescent phases of COVID-19 were provided by collaborators in the United States, Italy and Spain. The prospective study material was composed of cDNA or gDNA derived from T cells, B-cell-depleted T cells, or PBMCs. Subjects who had been exposed to COVID-19, were actively infected with it, or had recovered from it provided the deeply sampled blood TCRbeta repertoires that made up the dataset. A freely available public database, intended as a resource for researchers studying the immune response to SARS-CoV-2, is where the repertoires were released. The samples were drawn from two sources: the first 160 participants of the ongoing ImmuneRACE study, and over 950 subjects contributed by 6 global collaborators. Nearly every sample came with metadata listing a de-identified subject ID, COVID-19 status, age in years and sex. HLA class I and class II types, where available, came from metadata supplied by the sample provider rather than from assay-based typing. Study-wide findings and limitations: Clinical and demographic metadata were provided uncurated, with the amount varying by source and participant.

The immunoSEQ Assay, a bias-controlled multiplex PCR, was used to amplify TCRbeta CDR3 regions from genomic DNA. In the original analysis: The number of nucleated cells in each sample was estimated from the amplification of reference gene primers within the assay. To quantify the absolute abundance of each unique TCRbeta CDR3 rearrangement, sequence reads were collapsed and filtered. For each sample, productive Simpson clonality was calculated by taking the square root of Simpson's diversity index across productive rearrangements. Sourced from immuneACCESS, this table was stored by TCRdb with only in-frame sequences that have V and J called. A share of the clones is absent; for the studies checked, an unresolved V gene accounts for under half, and the remainder has no known explanation. V, J and clone size are those of that table, while D and trimming were read from the DNA. This sample is represented by over 200,000 clones; roughly 91% of them were singletons. The ten biggest clones cover about 4% of the sample.

In the case of this clone: What this receptor recognizes is not known. No base quality values were provided; no much bigger clone lies one nucleotide off.

CDR3 length: 11 amino acids, cysteine to phenylalanine. Kept here is only the CDR3 DNA, which spans 33 bases and is read in frame from base 1. The CDR1 and CDR2 encoded by the germline V gene are MDHEN and SYDVKM. V is pared back by 10 bases and J by 4 bases, with 10 bases lying between the germline termini. Enrolling through a virtual design, the prospective study's participants ranged in age from roughly 18 to 90 years and lived across 24 United States geographic areas. Cohort assignment in the prospective study relied on participant-reported clinical history from a screening survey and a study questionnaire. In the prospective study, whole blood, serum and a nasopharyngeal or oropharyngeal swab were collected from each participant by mobile phlebotomists. Additional blood draws and questionnaires over a 2-month period could optionally be provided by prospective study participants. Prospective study blood samples were shipped either frozen or at room temperature before DNA extraction.

The chain uses TRBV28 and TRBJ1-1; no D gene call is confident. The sequence came from a young woman with acute COVID-19. The sequencing input was PBMCs or T cells enriched from blood (not recorded which). The CDR3 in this case is CATSPGTEAFF. The nucleotides are TGTGCCACCTCACCGGGCACTGAAGCTTTCTTT.